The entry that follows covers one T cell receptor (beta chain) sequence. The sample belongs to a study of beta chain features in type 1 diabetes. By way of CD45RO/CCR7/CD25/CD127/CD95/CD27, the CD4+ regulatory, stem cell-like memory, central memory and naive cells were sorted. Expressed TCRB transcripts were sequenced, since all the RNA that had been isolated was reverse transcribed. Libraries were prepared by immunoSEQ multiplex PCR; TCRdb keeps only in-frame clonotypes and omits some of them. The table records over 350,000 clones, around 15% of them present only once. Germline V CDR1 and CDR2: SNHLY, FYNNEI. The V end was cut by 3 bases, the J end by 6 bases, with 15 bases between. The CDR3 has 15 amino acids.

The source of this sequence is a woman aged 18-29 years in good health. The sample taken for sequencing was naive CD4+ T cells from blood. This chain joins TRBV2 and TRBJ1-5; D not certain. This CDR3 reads CASSDNGGSLQPQHF. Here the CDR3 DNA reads TGTGCCAGCAGTGACAATGGAGGGTCCCTTCAGCCCCAGCATTTT.